The present TCR beta chain was sequenced within a study of radiation and T cells in renal cell carcinoma. Time point specified: blood 2 weeks post-SBRT. Treatment: 15 Gy SBRT to primary tumor, nephrectomy 4 weeks later. Serial blood draws occurred at baseline and 2 and 4 weeks post-SBRT. This table comes from immunoSEQ multiplex PCR, and its TCRdb copy is limited to in-frame clones, with some not included. The sample holds about 130,000 clones, about 81% seen once. This CDR3 spans 18 amino acids. Germline V CDR1 and CDR2: ENHRY, SYGVKD. V was clipped by 0 bases and J by 2 bases, with 20 bases between them.

The TCR comes from a woman aged 55-69 years with renal cell carcinoma. The V gene is TRBV10-3, the J gene TRBJ2-7; D ambiguous. The sequenced sample was blood, obtained from a patient whose treatment included radiotherapy and nephrectomy. The CDR3 DNA reads as TGTGCCATCAGTGAGTCGCCGCCGAAACCCGGAGAGCCCTACGAGCAGTACTTC. Translated: CAISESPPKPGEPYEQYF.